The present entry profiles one T cell receptor (beta chain) with its context. It lacks a known antigen. The sample holds no much larger clone one base away, and base qualities are not on file. The CDR3 spans 13 residues, from the cysteine through the phenylalanine. Only CDR3 DNA is held: 39 bases, read in frame from base 1. The CDR1 and CDR2 encoded by the germline V gene (reference sequence) are MNHEY and SMNVEV. V drops 1 base and J drops 6 bases, leaving 7 bases in between. TCRbeta CDR3 regions were amplified from genomic DNA by means of the immunoSEQ Assay, a bias-controlled multiplex PCR. The source study handled its data this way. The number of nucleated cells in each sample was estimated by amplification of reference gene primers within the assay. Sequence reads were collapsed and filtered to measure the absolute abundance of every unique TCRbeta CDR3 rearrangement. For each sample, productive Simpson clonality was calculated as the square root of Simpson's diversity index across productive rearrangements. TCRdb obtained this table from immuneACCESS and retained in-frame rearrangements with V and J assigned. These tables miss some clones; where compared with another copy, unresolved V genes account for less than half of the shortfall, and the remainder is unexplained. V, J and clone size reflect that table, while D and trimming were determined from the DNA. Across this sample there are over 200,000 clones, with just over 85% seen only once. The ten biggest clones cover about 16% of the sample.

This entry is derived from a study of blood T cell repertoires in COVID-19 (dated by TCRdb to about 2020). Regarding the complete study: Samples covering the acute and convalescent phases of COVID-19 were provided by collaborators in the United States, Italy and Spain. The prospective study material was composed of cDNA or gDNA derived from T cells, B-cell-depleted T cells, or PBMCs. Deeply sampled blood TCRbeta repertoires from subjects exposed to, actively infected with, or recovered from COVID-19 were included in the dataset. The repertoires were released in a freely available public database meant as a resource for research on the immune response to SARS-CoV-2. Samples came from the ongoing ImmuneRACE study (first 160 participants) plus 1,254 subjects from 6 global collaborators. Sample metadata almost always included a de-identified subject ID, COVID-19 status, age in years and sex. HLA class I and class II types, where available, came from metadata supplied by the sample provider rather than from assay-based typing. Points the paper makes about the study in general: How much clinical and demographic metadata was included differed by source and by participant, and the metadata was provided uncurated.

Participants in the prospective study were enrolled through a virtual design, were aged about 18 to 90 years, and lived in some 24 United States geographic areas. In the prospective study, participants were assigned to cohorts based on the clinical history participants reported in a screening survey and a study questionnaire. ImmuneRACE Cohort 3 recovered participants were defined by two consecutive negative NP/OP PCR tests, healthcare professional clearance, or symptom resolution. In the prospective study, mobile phlebotomists collected whole blood, serum and a nasopharyngeal or oropharyngeal swab from each participant. Over a roughly 2-month period, participants in the prospective study had the option of providing additional blood draws and questionnaires. Prospective study blood samples were shipped either frozen or at room temperature before DNA extraction.

The rearranged segments are TRBV27 and TRBJ2-4, with the D gene call left open. Material for sequencing was PBMCs or T cells enriched from blood (not recorded which). The clonotype comes from a man between 18 and 29 years old who had recovered from COVID-19. The CDR3 region has the sequence CASSLFFGNIQYF. The DNA sequence follows: TGTGCCAGCAGTTTATTCTTCGGAAACATTCAGTACTTC.